This note documents a single TCR beta chain sequence. As yet, its antigen is unknown. The data stem from a study of blood T cells in healthy people across ages. Study-wide background: About one barcoded beta molecule per two T cells was the capture yield of template switching. Study-level findings and limits: Strong correlation was found linking TCR beta diversity to naive T cell percentage. Roughly linearly, TCR beta diversity per million T cells fell as age increased.

Unmatched junction bases numbered 3, after V lost 6 bases and J lost 1 base. The germline gives CDR1 DFQATT, CDR2 SNEGSKA (reference sequence). The CDR3 runs 14 residues. Through a sample-barcoded 5' primer and a J-beta primer mix, a second PCR was run for roughly 7 to 12 cycles. MiXCR, run by TCRdb on the 5' RACE reads, gives a single entry per CDR3 protein. The sample has 1.4 million or so distinct CDR3 sequences; around 40% are singletons. The TCR comes from a woman between 18 and 30 years old in good health. Specimen: blood. The chain employs TRBV20-1 and TRBJ2-1; 10 bases are a match to TRBD1. CDR3 sequence reads: CSATGQGSYNEQFF. Written as DNA, the CDR3 is TGCAGTGCCACGGGACAGGGGTCCTACAATGAGCAGTTCTTC.